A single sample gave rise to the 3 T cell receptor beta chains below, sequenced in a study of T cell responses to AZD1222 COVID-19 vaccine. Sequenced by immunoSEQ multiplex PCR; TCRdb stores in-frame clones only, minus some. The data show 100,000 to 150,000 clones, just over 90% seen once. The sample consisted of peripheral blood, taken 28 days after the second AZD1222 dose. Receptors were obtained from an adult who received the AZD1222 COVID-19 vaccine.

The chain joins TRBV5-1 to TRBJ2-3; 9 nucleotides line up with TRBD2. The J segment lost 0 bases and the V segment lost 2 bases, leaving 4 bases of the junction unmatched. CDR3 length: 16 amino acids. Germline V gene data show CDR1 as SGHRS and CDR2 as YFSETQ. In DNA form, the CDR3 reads TGCGCCAGCAGCTTCACTAGCGGGTCTAGCACAGATACGCAGTATTTT. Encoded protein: CASSFTSGSSTDTQYF.

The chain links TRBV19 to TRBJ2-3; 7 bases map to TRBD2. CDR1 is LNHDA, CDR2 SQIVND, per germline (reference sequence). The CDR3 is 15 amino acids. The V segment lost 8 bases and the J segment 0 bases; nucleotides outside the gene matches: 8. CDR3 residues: CASGRDLVSTDTQYF. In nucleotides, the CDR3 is TGTGCCAGTGGGAGGGACCTGGTTAGCACAGATACGCAGTATTTT. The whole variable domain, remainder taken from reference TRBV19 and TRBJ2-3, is DGGITQSPKYLFRKEGQNVTLSCEQNLNHDAMYWYRQDPGQGLRLIYYSQIVNDFQKGDIAEGYSVSREKKESFPLTVTSAQKNPTAFYLCASGRDLVSTDTQYFGPGTRLTVL.

CDR3 nucleotide sequence: TGTGCCAGCAGGTCGATGGGACAGCTACCTTATGGCTACACCTTC. It yields the protein CASRSMGQLPYGYTF. The V and J genes are TRBV5-4 and TRBJ1-2; 7 bases agree with TRBD1. Germline CDR1 and CDR2: SGHNT and YYREEE (reference sequence). The CDR3 has 15 residues. V was pared by 5 bases and J by 5 bases, with 12 bases of the junction left unmatched.